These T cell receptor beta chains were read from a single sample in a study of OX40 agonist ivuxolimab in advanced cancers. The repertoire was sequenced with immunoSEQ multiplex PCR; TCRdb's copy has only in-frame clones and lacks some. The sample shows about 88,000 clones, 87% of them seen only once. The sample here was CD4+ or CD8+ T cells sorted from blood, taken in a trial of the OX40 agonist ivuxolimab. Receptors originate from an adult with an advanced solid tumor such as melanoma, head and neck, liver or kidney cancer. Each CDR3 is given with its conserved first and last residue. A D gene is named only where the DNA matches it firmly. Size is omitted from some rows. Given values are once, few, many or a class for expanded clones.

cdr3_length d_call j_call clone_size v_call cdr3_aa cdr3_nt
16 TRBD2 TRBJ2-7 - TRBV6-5 CASSSGLARTTYEQYF TGTGCCAGCAGTTCTGGACTAGCACGAACTACCTACGAGCAGTACTTC
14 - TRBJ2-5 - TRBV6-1 CASSDQTYRQTQYF TGTGCCAGCAGTGACCAGACGTACAGGCAGACCCAGTACTTC
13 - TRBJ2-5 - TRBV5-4 CASSLSGPETQYF TGTGCCAGCAGCTTGTCGGGACCGGAGACCCAGTACTTC
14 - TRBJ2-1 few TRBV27 CASSPRWQYNEQFF TGTGCCAGCAGTCCGCGGTGGCAGTACAATGAGCAGTTCTTC
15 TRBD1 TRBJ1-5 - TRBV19 CASSRQGVPNQPQHF TGTGCCAGTAGTCGGCAGGGGGTCCCCAATCAGCCCCAGCATTTT
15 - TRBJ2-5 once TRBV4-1 CASSQEGPVQETQYF TGCGCCAGCAGCCAAGAGGGGCCAGTACAAGAGACCCAGTACTTC
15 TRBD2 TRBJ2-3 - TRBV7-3 CASSSIAGAWDTQYF TGTGCCAGCAGCTCCATAGCGGGGGCGTGGGATACGCAGTATTTT
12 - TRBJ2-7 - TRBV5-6 CASSLDEYEQYF TGTGCCAGCAGCTTGGACGAGTACGAGCAGTACTTC
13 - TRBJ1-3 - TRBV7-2 CASSFDWDNTIYF TGTGCCAGCAGCTTTGACTGGGATAACACCATATATTTT
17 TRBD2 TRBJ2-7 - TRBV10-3 CAISESSGRRSPYEQYF TGTGCCATCAGTGAGAGTAGCGGGAGGAGGTCGCCCTACGAGCAGTACTTC
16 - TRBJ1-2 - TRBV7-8 CASSSRITGTGYGYTF TGTGCCAGCAGCTCCCGAATCACCGGGACGGGCTATGGCTACACCTTC
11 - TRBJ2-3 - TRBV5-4 CASSSTDTQYF TGTGCCAGCAGCTCCACAGATACGCAGTATTTT
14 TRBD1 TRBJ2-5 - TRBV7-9 CASSSPTGPETQYF TGTGCCAGCAGCTCCCCGACAGGGCCAGAGACCCAGTACTTC
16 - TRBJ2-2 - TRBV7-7 CASSLLGLGSTGELFF TGTGCCAGCAGCTTACTGGGCCTTGGGTCCACCGGGGAGCTGTTTTTT
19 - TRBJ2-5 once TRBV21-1 CASTTKWASWTPGEETQYF TGTGCCAGCACCACAAAGTGGGCGTCATGGACCCCCGGCGAAGAGACCCAGTACTTC
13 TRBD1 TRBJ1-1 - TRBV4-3 CASSQDLGQGAFF TGCGCCAGCAGCCAAGACTTAGGACAGGGGGCTTTCTTT
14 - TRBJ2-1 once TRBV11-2 CASSLDRWDNEQFF TGTGCCAGCAGCTTAGATCGCTGGGATAATGAGCAGTTCTTC
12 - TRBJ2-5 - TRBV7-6 CASSSYRETQYF TGTGCCAGCAGCTCTTACAGGGAGACCCAGTACTTC
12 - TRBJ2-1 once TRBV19 CASRGMGDEQFF TGTGCCAGTAGGGGTATGGGGGATGAGCAGTTCTTC
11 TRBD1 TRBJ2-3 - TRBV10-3 CAISDSGQASF TGTGCCATCAGTGATTCAGGACAGGCCTCTTTT
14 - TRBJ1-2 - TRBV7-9 CASSLAGNNYGYTF TGTGCCAGCAGCTTAGCGGGCAATAACTATGGCTACACCTTC
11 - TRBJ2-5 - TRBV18 CASSPLETQYF TGTGCCAGCTCACCTTTGGAGACCCAGTACTTC
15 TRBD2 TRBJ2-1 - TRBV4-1 CASSRLAGEGNEQFF TGCGCCAGCAGCCGTCTAGCGGGAGAGGGGAATGAGCAGTTCTTC
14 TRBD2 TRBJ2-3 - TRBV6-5 CASSYAGLADTQYF TGTGCCAGCAGTTACGCTGGACTAGCAGATACGCAGTATTTT
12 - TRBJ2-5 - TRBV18 CASSPPQETQYF TGTGCCAGCTCACCACCCCAAGAGACCCAGTACTTC